These T cell receptor beta chains were read from a single sample in a study of low-dose radiotherapy and immunotherapy resistance in tumors. Each CDR3 protein gets one entry after TCRdb re-called the reads with MiXCR. The table shows tens of thousands of distinct CDR3 sequences, with around 18% occurring only once. The source was PBMCs, collected before treatment. The source of these receptors is a male donor with prostate cancer. Each CDR3 is given with its conserved first and last residue. D genes are given only for firm matches. The listing skips clone size in some rows; elsewhere it reads once, few, many or a size class.

>.|TRBJ2-3|many|13|TRBV11-2
TGTGCCAGCAGCTTCTCGTTCACAGATACGCAGTATTTT
CASSFSFTDTQYF
>.|TRBJ2-7|many|12|TRBV5-1
TGCGCCAGCAGCTTGGGATCAGGAGAGCAGTACTTC
CASSLGSGEQYF
>.|TRBJ2-3|many|11|TRBV5-4
TGTGCCAGCAGCCGGGAGCATACGCAGTATTTT
CASSREHTQYF
>.|TRBJ2-1|many|14|TRBV12-3/TRBV12-4
TGTGCCAGCAGTTTCAGAACGGCCTCGGATGAGCAGTTCTTC
CASSFRTASDEQFF
>TRBD1|TRBJ2-3|many|15|TRBV6-5
TGTGCCAGCAGTATCGGGACAGGAAAAACAGATACGCAGTATTTT
CASSIGTGKTDTQYF
>.|TRBJ2-6|many|14|TRBV28
TGTGCCAGCACAACAGGGTCTGGGGCCAACGTCCTGACTTTC
CASTTGSGANVLTF
>.|TRBJ2-7|many|16|TRBV7-3
TGTGCCAGCAGCCTGGAGGGGATCACGAGCTCCTACGAGCAGTACTTC
CASSLEGITSSYEQYF
>.|TRBJ2-5|many|13|TRBV7-3
TGTGCCAGCAGCCCTGGGACTTTGGAGACCCAGTACTTC
CASSPGTLETQYF
>.|TRBJ2-3|many|12|TRBV12-3/TRBV12-4
TGTGCCAGCAATCCCGGGACAGATACGCAGTATTTT
CASNPGTDTQYF
>.|TRBJ2-1|many|14|TRBV5-1
TGCGCCAGCGGGAGCGTGGGGTCCTACAATGAGCAGTTCTTC
CASGSVGSYNEQFF
>.|TRBJ1-1|many|13|TRBV9
TGTGCCAGCAGCGTCGGGTGGGGCACTGAAGCTTTCTTT
CASSVGWGTEAFF
>.|TRBJ2-3|many|13|TRBV10-3
TGTGCCATCAGTGGCTCAGACGGGGGTACGCAGTATTTT
CAISGSDGGTQYF
>.|TRBJ1-2|many|15|TRBV11-2
TGTGCCAGCAGCTTAGATCCGGCATCCCTCTATGGCTACACCTTC
CASSLDPASLYGYTF
>TRBD1|TRBJ2-2|many|17|TRBV5-4
TGTGCCAGCAGCCTCGGACAGGGACGGAGAGCGGCCGGGGAGCTGTTTTTT
CASSLGQGRRAAGELFF
>.|TRBJ1-6|many|18|TRBV4-1
TGCGCCAGCAGCCAAAATCGGGCGAGGGAGTGGGATAATTCACCCCTCCACTTT
CASSQNRAREWDNSPLHF
>.|TRBJ2-6|many|15|TRBV19
TGTGCCAGTAGTATCACGGGGGCTGGGGCCAACGTCCTGACTTTC
CASSITGAGANVLTF
>TRBD1|TRBJ1-5|many|13|TRBV20-1
TGCAGTGCTTCGAAGGACAGGGATCAGCCCCAGCATTTT
CSASKDRDQPQHF
>.|TRBJ2-7|many|12|TRBV6-1
TGTGCCAGCAGTGAACCCTACAGGCCGCGGTACTTC
CASSEPYRPRYF
>TRBD2|TRBJ2-1|many|15|TRBV12-3/TRBV12-4
TGTGCCAGCAGTTTTCGTCGGCGGGAGAACAATGAGCAGTTCTTC
CASSFRRRENNEQFF
>.|TRBJ1-4|few|15|TRBV20-1
TGCAGTGCCAAACTAGAGAGGGCCATGGGGGAAAAACTGTTTTTT
CSAKLERAMGEKLFF
>.|TRBJ2-1|many|14|TRBV3-1
TGTGCCAGCAGCCAAAGCGGGTACTACAATGAGCAGTTCTTC
CASSQSGYYNEQFF
>TRBD1|TRBJ2-6|.|15|TRBV6-1
TGTGCCAGCACAGGGGGCGCGGCTGGGGCCAACGTCCTGACTTTC
CASTGGAAGANVLTF
>TRBD2|TRBJ2-3|many|18|TRBV11-2
TGTGCCAGCAGCTTAGTCGCGACTAGCGGGTTTTCCGCAGATACGCAGTATTTT
CASSLVATSGFSADTQYF
>TRBD2|TRBJ2-1|many|18|TRBV5-1
TGCGCCAGCAGCTTGGGTCTAGCGGGGGGAGATGTCGACAATGAGCAGTTCTTC
CASSLGLAGGDVDNEQFF
>.|TRBJ1-3|many|14|TRBV6-2/TRBV6-3
TGTGCCAGCAATCGACAGAGCTCTGGAAACACCATATATTTT
CASNRQSSGNTIYF
>.|TRBJ1-2|many|14|TRBV5-6
TGTGCCAGCGGTAGGCAAGGACCCAAGACGGGCTACACCTTC
CASGRQGPKTGYTF
>.|TRBJ1-1|many|13|TRBV5-1
TGCGCCAGCAGCTTGTCTGCGGGGACTGAAGCTTTCTTT
CASSLSAGTEAFF
>.|TRBJ2-7|many|14|TRBV5-1
TGCGCCAGCAGCTTGGGAGGGTTGGCGTACGAGCAGTACTTC
CASSLGGLAYEQYF
>.|TRBJ2-5|.|18|TRBV11-2
TGTGCCAGCAGCTCTCTTTTGGGACCCTCGGGGCTGAGGGAGACCCAGTACTTC
CASSSLLGPSGLRETQYF
>.|TRBJ2-5|many|12|TRBV5-5
TGTGCCAGCAGCTTACGAAGGGAGACCCAGTACTTC
CASSLRRETQYF
>TRBD2|TRBJ2-7|many|15|TRBV5-1
TGCGCCAGCAGCGCCCTAGCGGGGGGGCCCTACGAGCAGTACTTC
CASSALAGGPYEQYF
>.|TRBJ2-4|many|12|TRBV2
TGTGCCAGCAATCTTGAGAAAAACATTCAGTACTTC
CASNLEKNIQYF
>.|TRBJ1-5|many|13|TRBV4-1
TGCGCCAGCAGCCAAGCCCCGGGGCAGCCCCAGCATTTT
CASSQAPGQPQHF
>.|TRBJ2-7|few|17|TRBV27
TGTGCCAGCAGTCCCCCGGTTTTGGGGACACTAACCTACGAGCAGTACTTC
CASSPPVLGTLTYEQYF
>TRBD1|TRBJ1-5|many|14|TRBV20-1
TGCAGTGCTATTCAGGGGGCGGGGAATCAGCCCCAGCATTTT
CSAIQGAGNQPQHF
>.|TRBJ1-3|many|18|TRBV20-1
TGCAGTGCTAGAGATTCCAGTGACGGGCGGCACTCTGGAAACACCATATATTTT
CSARDSSDGRHSGNTIYF
>.|TRBJ1-4|once|17|TRBV4-1
TGCGCCAGCAGCCAAACTGGCCGGAACGGGGTTAATGAAAAACTGTTTTTT
CASSQTGRNGVNEKLFF
>.|TRBJ2-5|many|15|TRBV30
TGTGCCTGGAGTCCACGAGGCAGGGGTCGGGAGACCCAGTACTTC
CAWSPRGRGRETQYF
>TRBD2|TRBJ2-3|.|11|TRBV10-3
TGTGCCATTGGGGGGGCAGATACGCAGTATTTT
CAIGGADTQYF
>TRBD1|TRBJ2-3|many|15|TRBV6-5
TGTGCCAGCAGTTACGATGAGGGGGCTTCAGATACGCAGTATTTT
CASSYDEGASDTQYF
>TRBD2|TRBJ2-1|many|17|TRBV13
TGTGCCAGCAGCCCCACAGGGCTAGCGGGGCGATACAATGAGCAGTTCTTC
CASSPTGLAGRYNEQFF
>.|TRBJ2-7|many|13|TRBV9
TGTGCCAGCAGCGTAGGACCCGTCCACGAGCAGTACTTC
CASSVGPVHEQYF
>TRBD1|TRBJ1-4|many|15|TRBV11-2
TGTGCCAGCAGCTTGCAGGGGGCGTGGGGTGAAAAACTGTTTTTT
CASSLQGAWGEKLFF
>TRBD1|TRBJ2-7|.|17|TRBV28
TGTGCCAGCAGTTTTATCAGTTTTGACAGGGTAATGCACGAGCAGTACTTC
CASSFISFDRVMHEQYF
>.|TRBJ2-7|many|15|TRBV19
TGTGCCAGTAGTATAGATCCGGGACGGACCTACGAGCAGTACTTC
CASSIDPGRTYEQYF
>TRBD1|TRBJ1-5|once|21|TRBV11-2
TGTGCCAGCAGCCTAGGGACAGAGCAAATTGGTCCGGGATATAGCAATCAGCCCCAGCATTTT
CASSLGTEQIGPGYSNQPQHF
>TRBD2|TRBJ2-3|many|15|TRBV6-2/TRBV6-3
TGTGCCAGCTACCGGGGGGGACTGGGCACAGATACGCAGTATTTT
CASYRGGLGTDTQYF